A single sample is the source of the 14 T cell receptor beta chains below, sequenced in a study of OX40 agonist ivuxolimab in advanced cancers. Clones were read by immunoSEQ multiplex PCR, and TCRdb kept only the in-frame ones, dropping some. The table records more than 55,000 clones, 70% to 80% of them present only once. The source material was CD4+ or CD8+ T cells sorted from blood, sampled in a trial of the OX40 agonist ivuxolimab. These TCRs come from an adult with an advanced solid tumor such as melanoma, head and neck, liver or kidney cancer.

The chain couples TRBV9 to TRBJ1-1; 9 nucleotides agree with TRBD1. In germline, CDR1 is SGDLS, CDR2 YYNGEE. The V segment lost 7 bases and the J segment 4 bases; nucleotides outside the gene matches: 14. The CDR3 loop spans 16 amino acids. In DNA, the CDR3 is TGTGCCAGCTCACTTGGGGTAGGGACAGGGATCACTGAAGCTTTCTTT. It specifies CASSLGVGTGITEAFF.

The CDR3, as DNA: TGTGCCAGCAGCCCCGGGACCCGTCAGAAGGGGCAGTTCTTC. It translates to CASSPGTRQKGQFF. The chain recombines TRBV6-5 with TRBJ2-1, with D perhaps assigned TRBD1 or TRBD2 (5 bases each). V was pared by 6 bases and J by 12 bases, with 21 bases between. CDR1 and CDR2 (germline): MNHEY, SVGAGI. This CDR3 comprises 14 residues.

This rearrangement joins TRBV28 to TRBJ2-7; D ambiguous. Between the trimmed V and J ends, which lost 2 bases and 4 bases, there was a span of 6 bases. Germline CDR1 and CDR2: MDHEN and SYDVKM. This CDR3 contains 12 residues. CDR3 residues: CASSLRRYEQYF. CDR3 nucleotide sequence: TGTGCCAGCAGTTTAAGGCGGTACGAGCAGTACTTC.

The chain has TRBV7-8 and TRBJ2-5; possible D gene TRBD2, 6 bases. CDR1 and CDR2 from the germline V gene are SGHVS and FQNEAQ. V was clipped by 1 base and J by 7 bases, with 10 bases between them. The CDR3 is made up of 13 amino acids. CDR3 sequence: CASSLGQGGTQYF. The DNA for the CDR3 is TGTGCCAGCAGCTTAGGGCAGGGAGGGACCCAGTACTTC.

This chain connects TRBV27 to TRBJ2-7; possibly TRBD1 or TRBD2 for D (5 bases each). Trimming cost V 8 bases and J 2 bases, with 19 bases left between them. The CDR3 covers 15 residues. The V gene's germline CDR1 is MNHEY and CDR2 SMNVEV (reference sequence). This chain's CDR3 is CASCPEGPRTYEQYF. CDR3 bases: TGTGCCAGCTGCCCCGAGGGACCGCGAACCTACGAGCAGTACTTC.

V and J are TRBV10-3 and TRBJ2-5; 9 nucleotides line up with TRBD2. This CDR3 is built from 15 residues. V was clipped by 4 bases and J by 5 bases; unmatched bases: 8. Germline values: CDR1 ENHRY, CDR2 SYGVKD. In nucleotides, the CDR3 is TGTGCCATCAGTGGGGCGGGAGGGCGTGGGGAGACCCAGTACTTC. Encoded protein: CAISGAGGRGETQYF.

This clone was recorded once. The rearrangement links TRBV29-1 to TRBJ2-5; D gene ambiguous. The germline CDR1 and CDR2 sequences are SQVTM and ANQGSEA. The CDR3 runs to 16 residues. The V end was cut by 4 bases, the J end by 2 bases, with 20 bases between. The CDR3 sequence is CSVVPIRLSGQETQYF. In DNA, the CDR3 is TGCAGCGTTGTTCCCATCCGTTTGTCTGGGCAAGAGACCCAGTACTTC.

The chain uses TRBV5-4 and TRBJ1-1; D gene uncertain. This CDR3 contains 13 residues. Trimming removed 5 bases at V and 3 bases at J, with 11 bases between. Germline CDR1 is SGHNT and CDR2 is YYREEE (reference sequence). CDR3 sequence reads: CASRPASYTEAFF. The CDR3 DNA follows: TGTGCCAGCAGGCCGGCATCTTACACTGAAGCTTTCTTT.

This clone was detected a few times. This chain connects TRBV4-2 to TRBJ2-1; 16 nucleotides agree with TRBD2. Germline CDR1 reads LGHNA; CDR2 reads YNFKEQ. The V and J ends lost 0 bases and 5 bases, in that order; junction bases with no gene match: 7. The length of the CDR3 is 19 residues. The DNA of the CDR3 is TGTGCCAGCAGCCAAGAGACGGGACTAGCGGGAGGGTCCCACAATGAGCAGTTCTTC. Its translation: CASSQETGLAGGSHNEQFF.

This sequence joins TRBV7-2 and TRBJ2-1; 13 nucleotides align to TRBD2. The CDR3 is 19 amino acids. CDR1 and CDR2 (germline): SGHTA, FQGNSA. V gave up 1 base and J gave up 0 bases; unmatched junction bases: 6. In DNA, the CDR3 is TGTGCCAGCAGCTTAGACCGACTAGCGGGAGGAACCTCCTACAATGAGCAGTTCTTC. This gives the protein CASSLDRLAGGTSYNEQFF.

This clone was seen a few times. The chain recombines TRBV5-1 with TRBJ2-5; 8 nucleotides agree with TRBD1. CDR1 is SGHRS and CDR2 is YFSETQ in the germline V gene. This CDR3 has 14 amino acids. V shed 0 bases and J 5 bases; nucleotides not matched to a gene: 3. The CDR3 coding sequence is TGCGCCAGCAGCTTGGCAGGGGGCTATGAGACCCAGTACTTC. Protein: CASSLAGGYETQYF. Based on the CDR3 plus reference TRBV5-1 and TRBJ2-5, the full variable domain is KAGVTQTPRYLIKTRGQQVTLSCSPISGHRSVSWYQQTPGQGLQFLFEYFSETQRNKGNFPGRFSGRQFSNSRSEMNVSTLELGDSALYLCASSLAGGYETQYFGPGTRLLVL.

J is TRBJ2-2 and V is TRBV5-1; 7 bases are shared with TRBD1. This CDR3 is built from 16 residues. Germline CDR1 SGHRS, CDR2 YFSETQ. V was clipped by 4 bases and J by 0 bases; unmatched bases: 6. The CDR3 bases are TGCGCCAGCAGCCAAATCACAGGGGCGAACACCGGGGAGCTGTTTTTT. Its protein product is CASSQITGANTGELFF.

CDR3 sequence: CASSLSPDRNYGYTF. For the CDR3, the DNA is TGCGCCAGCAGCTTGTCTCCGGACAGAAACTATGGCTACACCTTC. This chain uses TRBV5-1 with TRBJ1-2; a possible D gene is TRBD1 (6 bases). Germline loops: CDR1 SGHRS, CDR2 YFSETQ. This CDR3 region has 15 residues. Trimming left V 1 base short and J 2 bases short, with 12 bases between.

V gene TRBV5-1 combines with J gene TRBJ1-4, with no clear D. V was cut by 4 bases and J by 6 bases, with 13 bases left in between. Germline V gene data show CDR1 as SGHRS and CDR2 as YFSETQ. This CDR3 region has 14 residues. The CDR3 loop is CASSVTPFDEKLFF. In DNA form, the CDR3 reads TGCGCCAGCAGCGTGACCCCGTTCGATGAAAAACTGTTTTTT.